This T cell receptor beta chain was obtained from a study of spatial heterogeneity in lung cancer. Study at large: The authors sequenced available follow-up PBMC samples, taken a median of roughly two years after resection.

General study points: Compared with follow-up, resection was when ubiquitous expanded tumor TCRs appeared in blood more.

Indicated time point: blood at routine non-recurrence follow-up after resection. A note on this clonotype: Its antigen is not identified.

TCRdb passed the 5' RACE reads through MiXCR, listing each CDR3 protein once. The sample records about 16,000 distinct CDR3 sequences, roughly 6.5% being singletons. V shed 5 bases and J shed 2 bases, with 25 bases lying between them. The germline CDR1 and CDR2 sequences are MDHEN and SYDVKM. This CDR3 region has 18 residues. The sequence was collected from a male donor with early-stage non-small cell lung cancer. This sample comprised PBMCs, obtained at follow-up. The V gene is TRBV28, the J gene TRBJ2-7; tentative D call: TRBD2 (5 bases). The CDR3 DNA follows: TGTGCCAGCAGTCCCAACCCCACCGGGAACCTGTTGACCTACGAGCAGTACTTC. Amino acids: CASSPNPTGNLLTYEQYF.